Below, 15 T cell receptor beta chains from the same sample are listed, as sequenced in a study of blood T cells in healthy people across ages. A sample-barcoded 5' primer and a J-beta primer mix were used in a second PCR of about 7 to 12 cycles. TCRdb analysed the 5' RACE reads with MiXCR anew, one entry per CDR3 protein. Altogether nearly 800,000 distinct CDR3 sequences are present, approximately 53% being singletons, with the ten largest covering 20% to 30%. Sequenced input: blood. All receptors come from a man aged 35 to 55 in good health.

DNA for the CDR3: TGTGCCAGCAGCCCACGCCTCGGGACAAGCAATGAGCAGTTCTTC. Amino acid sequence: CASSPRLGTSNEQFF. The chain couples TRBV7-9 to TRBJ2-1; perhaps TRBD1 as D (6 bases). Trimming stripped 5 bases from V and 6 bases from J, with 17 bases between. Germline lookup yields CDR1 SEHNR and CDR2 FQNEAQ (reference sequence). The CDR3 covers 15 residues. The complete variable domain, with remaining parts taken from reference TRBV7-9 and TRBJ2-1, reads DTGVSQNPRHKITKRGQNVTFRCDPISEHNRLYWYRQTLGQGPEFLTYFQNEAQLEKSRLLSDRFSAERPKGSFSTLEIQRTEQGDSAMYLCASSPRLGTSNEQFFGPGTRLTVL.

This chain joins TRBV20-1 and TRBJ2-6, with D unclear. The CDR3 is 16 amino acids. V lost 2 bases and J lost 0, with 11 bases in between. The germline V gene has CDR1 DFQATT and CDR2 SNEGSKA (reference sequence). The CDR3 protein is CSARNHFDSGANVLTF. The CDR3 DNA is TGCAGTGCTAGAAACCATTTCGACTCTGGGGCCAACGTCCTGACTTTC.

At least ten counts were recorded for this clonotype. The rearrangement joins TRBV12-3 or TRBV12-4 to TRBJ2-5; 8 bases match TRBD2. The CDR3 is 13 residues long. V shed 6 bases, J shed 3 bases, and the junction held 3 bases outside the gene matches. The CDR3 sequence: CASSPGGEETQYF. The CDR3 nucleotides are TGTGCCAGCAGCCCCGGGGGGGAAGAGACCCAGTACTTC.

The J gene is TRBJ2-2, the V gene TRBV5-1, with D perhaps TRBD1 (6 bases). Trimming shortened V by 0 bases and J by 0 bases, and 9 bases separated the two germline ends. The germline V gene encodes CDR1 SGHRS and CDR2 YFSETQ. The CDR3 contains 16 residues. In DNA, the CDR3 is TGCGCCAGCAGCTTGGTTGGACAGACGAACACCGGGGAGCTGTTTTTT. It is translated as CASSLVGQTNTGELFF.

This clonotype was found a few times. J is TRBJ2-7 and V is TRBV20-1; D tentatively reads TRBD1 or TRBD2 (6 bases each). Germline CDR1 DFQATT, CDR2 SNEGSKA (reference sequence). V lost 4 bases to trimming and J lost 3 bases, with 16 bases between them. CDR3 length: 14 amino acids. CDR3 in DNA: TGCAGTGCTACACAGGGAGGCGATTTCTACGAGCAGTACTTC. This sequence encodes CSATQGGDFYEQYF.

This clonotype was seen once. The V call is TRBV29-1, the J call TRBJ2-7; 8 bases align to TRBD1. V was pared by 7 bases and J by 5 bases, with 7 bases of the junction left unmatched. Germline V CDR1 and CDR2: SQVTM, ANQGSEA. This CDR3 has 12 residues. Written as DNA, the CDR3 is TGCAGCGCAACCGCGGACAGGGACGAGCAGTACTTC. It specifies CSATADRDEQYF.

This clonotype has only a few counts. This chain uses TRBV5-1 with TRBJ2-5, with 8 bases that match TRBD2. The CDR3 has 15 amino acids. The V segment lost 3 bases and the J segment 1 base; nucleotides outside the gene matches: 5. Germline values: CDR1 SGHRS, CDR2 YFSETQ. CDR3 nucleotide sequence: TGCGCCAGCAGCTCAAGGACTAGCAGCCAAGAGACCCAGTACTTC. As protein: CASSSRTSSQETQYF.

This rearrangement joins TRBV9 to TRBJ2-7; 9 bases map to TRBD1. CDR1 is SGDLS and CDR2 is YYNGEE in the germline V gene. V lost 4 bases and J lost 4; bases outside the gene matches: 6. The CDR3 has 14 residues. The CDR3 DNA follows: TGTGCCAGCAGCTCAACAGGGGGCGGATACGAGCAGTACTTC. Amino acid sequence: CASSSTGGGYEQYF.

CDR3 protein: CASGRPGELFF. For the CDR3, the DNA is TGCGCCAGCGGCCGCCCCGGGGAGCTGTTTTTT. The J gene is TRBJ2-2, the V gene TRBV5-1; D unclear. CDR3 length: 11 residues. Germline values: CDR1 SGHRS, CDR2 YFSETQ. The V and J ends lost 7 bases and 6 bases respectively, with 7 bases between them.

The chain links TRBV6-6 to TRBJ1-4; 7 nucleotides align to TRBD1. CDR1 is MNHNY and CDR2 is SVGAGI in the germline V gene (reference sequence). The CDR3 spans 14 residues. The junction had 6 bases not matched to a gene; V was cut back by 6 bases and J by 5 bases. Here the CDR3 DNA reads TGTGCCAGCAGCCCGGGACAGCAGAATGAAAAACTGTTTTTT. Translated: CASSPGQQNEKLFF.

This clonotype was seen just once. The chain joins TRBV20-1 to TRBJ2-5, with D possibly being TRBD1 (6 bases). The closer fit of TRBJ2-4 to the DNA end suggests the J call may be wrong. Looked up from germline, CDR1 is DFQATT and CDR2 is SNEGSKA (reference sequence). The CDR3 spans 16 residues. As DNA, the CDR3 is TGCAGTGCTAGTAACCGGGACATAGCCGTCAAAAACATTCAGTACTTC. It is translated as CSASNRDIAVKNIQYF.

The chain couples TRBV5-1 to TRBJ1-2; TRBD1 might be the D (5 bases). V lost 6 bases, J lost 6 bases, and 18 bases lay in between. CDR3 length: 14 amino acids. Germline V CDR1 and CDR2: SGHRS, YFSETQ. CDR3 DNA sequence: TGCGCCAGCAACCGACACTACAAAGGGGATGGCTACACCTTC. It encodes CASNRHYKGDGYTF.

The rearrangement uses TRBV6-5 and TRBJ2-7; TRBD1 matches at 9 bases. The CDR3 consists of 16 residues. Losses at the gene ends were 1 base for V and 6 bases for J; bases not matched to a gene: 10. Germline CDR1 MNHEY, CDR2 SVGAGI. This CDR3 reads CASSYYRPGQGAEQYF. In DNA, the CDR3 is TGTGCCAGCAGTTACTACCGGCCGGGACAGGGAGCCGAGCAGTACTTC.

This chain connects TRBV20-1 to TRBJ2-1; tentative D call: TRBD2 (6 bases). Germline V gene lookup returns CDR1 DFQATT and CDR2 SNEGSKA (reference sequence). The V and J ends lost 8 bases and 2 bases respectively, with 22 bases between them. The CDR3 totals 16 residues. Written as DNA, the CDR3 is TGCAGTACCCTAGGAGGGCCCTCCCATGCCTACAATGAGCAGTTCTTC. Protein sequence: CSTLGGPSHAYNEQFF.

This rearrangement joins TRBV3-1 to TRBJ1-2, with D maybe TRBD1 (5 bases). The CDR3 consists of 14 residues. Trimming cost V 1 base and J 6 bases, with 12 bases left between them. Germline V gene data show CDR1 as LGHDT and CDR2 as YNNKEL (reference sequence). The CDR3 reads CASSQAMQGHGYTF. CDR3 coding DNA: TGTGCCAGCAGCCAAGCAATGCAGGGCCATGGCTACACCTTC.